The entry that follows covers one TCR beta chain sequence. Its antigen remains unidentified. The donors (healthy individuals) were bone marrow donors. While unrecorded immune exposures were likely, the donors were nominally healthy when sampled. The germline CDR1 and CDR2 sequences are SGHTA and FQGNSA. V dropped 1 base and J dropped 2; count of bases not matched to a gene: 4. CDR3 size: 15 residues. This specimen comes from a study of cytomegalovirus exposure and HLA in healthy donors. Findings of the study overall: At a 0.05 false discovery rate, a later analysis found about 17,000 TCR beta sequences to be associated with HLA alleles.

The PCR used 60 Vbeta and 13 Jbeta primers. Original methodology: In a later analysis, of about 80 million unique beta chains, roughly 11 million appeared in at least two donors. Profiled with immunoSEQ multiplex PCR; TCRdb holds only in-frame clones, not every one. That table is the source of V, J and clone size, and D and trimming were worked out from the DNA. Of 130,000 to 150,000 clones in the sample, around 80% are singletons; the top ten hold around 2.9%. The specimen sequenced was PBMCs. The receptor was derived from a female donor in good health and CMV-seronegative. The V gene is TRBV7-2, the J gene TRBJ2-7; 8 bases are a match to TRBD2. CDR3 residues: CASSLGGGPTYEQYF. The CDR3 nucleotides read TGTGCCAGCAGCTTAGGCGGGGGGCCGACCTACGAGCAGTACTTC. The full variable domain, in which reference TRBV7-2 and TRBJ2-7 provide the parts outside the CDR3, is GAGVSQSPSNKVTEKGKDVELRCDPISGHTALYWYRQSLGQGLEFLIYFQGNSAPDKSGLPSDRFSAERTGGSVSTLTIQRTQQEDSAVYLCASSLGGGPTYEQYFGPGTRLTVT.